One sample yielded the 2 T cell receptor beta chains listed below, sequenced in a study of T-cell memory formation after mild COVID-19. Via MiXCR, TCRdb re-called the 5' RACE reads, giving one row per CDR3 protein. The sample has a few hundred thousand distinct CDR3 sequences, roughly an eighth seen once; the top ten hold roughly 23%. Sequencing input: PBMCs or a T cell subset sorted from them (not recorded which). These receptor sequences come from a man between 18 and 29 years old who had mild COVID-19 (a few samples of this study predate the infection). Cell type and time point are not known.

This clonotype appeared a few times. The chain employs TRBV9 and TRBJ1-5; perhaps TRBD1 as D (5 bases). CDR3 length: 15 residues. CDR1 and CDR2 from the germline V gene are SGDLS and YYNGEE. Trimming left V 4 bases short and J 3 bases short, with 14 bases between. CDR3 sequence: CASSSRGGYNQPQHF. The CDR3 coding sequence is TGTGCCAGCAGCTCGAGGGGAGGGTACAATCAGCCCCAGCATTTT.

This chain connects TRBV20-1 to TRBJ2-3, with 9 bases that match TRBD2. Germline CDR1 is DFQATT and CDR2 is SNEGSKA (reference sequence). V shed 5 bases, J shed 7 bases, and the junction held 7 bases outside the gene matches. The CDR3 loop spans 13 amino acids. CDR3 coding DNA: TGCAGTGCTCCTGGGCGGGGGGGAAATACGCAGTATTTT. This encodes CSAPGRGGNTQYF.